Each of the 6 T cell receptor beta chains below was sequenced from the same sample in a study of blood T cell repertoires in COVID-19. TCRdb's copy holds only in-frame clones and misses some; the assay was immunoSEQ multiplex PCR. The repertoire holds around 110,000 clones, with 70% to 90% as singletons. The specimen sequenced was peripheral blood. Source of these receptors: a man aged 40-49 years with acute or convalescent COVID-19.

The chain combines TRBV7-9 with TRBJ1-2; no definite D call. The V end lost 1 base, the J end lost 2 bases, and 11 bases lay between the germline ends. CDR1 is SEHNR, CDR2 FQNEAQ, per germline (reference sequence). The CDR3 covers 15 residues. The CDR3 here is CASSLGAAWNYGYTF. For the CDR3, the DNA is TGTGCCAGCAGCTTAGGGGCAGCATGGAACTATGGCTACACCTTC. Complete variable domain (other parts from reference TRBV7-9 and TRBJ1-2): DTGVSQNPRHKITKRGQNVTFRCDPISEHNRLYWYRQTLGQGPEFLTYFQNEAQLEKSRLLSDRFSAERPKGSFSTLEIQRTEQGDSAMYLCASSLGAAWNYGYTFGSGTRLTVV.

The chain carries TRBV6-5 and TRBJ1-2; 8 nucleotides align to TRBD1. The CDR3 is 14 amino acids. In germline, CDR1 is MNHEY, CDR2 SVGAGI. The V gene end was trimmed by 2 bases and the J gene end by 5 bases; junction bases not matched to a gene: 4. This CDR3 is CASSYGTGRYGYTF. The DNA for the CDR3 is TGTGCCAGCAGTTACGGGACAGGCCGATATGGCTACACCTTC.

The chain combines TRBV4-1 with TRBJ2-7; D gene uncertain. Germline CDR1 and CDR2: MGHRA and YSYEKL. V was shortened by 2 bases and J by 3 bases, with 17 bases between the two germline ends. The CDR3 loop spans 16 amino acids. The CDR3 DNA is TGCGCCAGCAGCCAATCATTGGCCCACAATCTCTACGAGCAGTACTTC. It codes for CASSQSLAHNLYEQYF.

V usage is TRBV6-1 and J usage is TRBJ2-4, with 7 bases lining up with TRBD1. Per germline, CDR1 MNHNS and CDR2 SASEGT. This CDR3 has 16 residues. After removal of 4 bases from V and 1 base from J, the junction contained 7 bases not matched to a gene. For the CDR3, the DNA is TGTGCCAGCAGTGCCGAGGGGGCTGGGGCCAAAAACATTCAGTACTTC. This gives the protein CASSAEGAGAKNIQYF.

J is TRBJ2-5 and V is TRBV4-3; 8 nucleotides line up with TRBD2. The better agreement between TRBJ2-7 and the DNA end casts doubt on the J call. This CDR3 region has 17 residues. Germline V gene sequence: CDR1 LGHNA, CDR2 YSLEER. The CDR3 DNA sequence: TGCGCCAGCAGCCAAGATCTGCTGGCCAGGGCGGGGGGCGAGCAGTACTTC. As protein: CASSQDLLARAGGEQYF.

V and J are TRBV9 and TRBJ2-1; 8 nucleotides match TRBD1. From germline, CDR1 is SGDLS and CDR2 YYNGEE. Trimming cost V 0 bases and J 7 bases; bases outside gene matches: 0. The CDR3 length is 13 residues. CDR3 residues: CASSVGTGNEQFF. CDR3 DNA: TGTGCCAGCAGCGTAGGGACAGGGAATGAGCAGTTCTTC.